These 17 T cell receptor beta chains originate from one sample sequenced in a study of T cells after yellow fever vaccination. From the 5' RACE reads, TCRdb called clonotypes with MiXCR, one entry per CDR3 protein. This repertoire shows about 220,000 distinct CDR3 sequences, approximately 3.3% found once; its top ten account for about 3%. The sample in question was CD4+ T cells sorted from PBMCs, obtained 10 days after the yellow fever booster vaccination. These receptors were obtained from a young man who received the YFV17D yellow fever vaccine.

The sample holds a few counts of this clonotype. The chain links TRBV5-1 to TRBJ2-3; 10 bases map to TRBD2. Germline loops: CDR1 SGHRS, CDR2 YFSETQ. CDR3 length: 16 amino acids. The ends lost 0 bases at V and 6 bases at J; junction bases unmatched: 7. The CDR3 sequence is CASSLESSGGWDTQYF. DNA of the CDR3: TGCGCCAGCAGCTTGGAATCTAGCGGGGGATGGGATACGCAGTATTTT.

In this sample, this clonotype turned up many times. The chain links TRBV7-2 to TRBJ2-3, with D tentatively TRBD2 (6 bases). Looked up from germline, CDR1 is SGHTA and CDR2 is FQGNSA. V lost 5 bases and J 6 bases, leaving 9 bases between the germline ends. The CDR3 is 12 amino acids. Here the CDR3 DNA reads TGTGCCAGCAGCGCTGGGGGGGATACGCAGTATTTT. This gives the protein CASSAGGDTQYF.

This clonotype appeared a few times. The chain has TRBV19 and TRBJ1-5, with a possible D match to TRBD1 (5 bases). Germline CDR1 reads LNHDA; CDR2 reads SQIVND (reference sequence). V was trimmed by 2 bases and J by 4 bases, leaving 9 bases between them. This CDR3 contains 14 residues. CDR3: CASSIWDPNQPQHF. CDR3 coding DNA: TGTGCCAGTAGTATATGGGACCCAAATCAGCCCCAGCATTTT.

About this clonotype: One base away lies a much larger clone, so this may be a sequencing read error. The chain joins TRBV7-9 to TRBJ2-7, with TRBD1 matching over 9 bases. CDR3 length equals 14 residues. The germline V gene has CDR1 SEHNR and CDR2 FQNEAQ (reference sequence). V trimming: 5 bases; J trimming: 3 bases; junction bases outside the gene matches: 5. CDR3: CASSRGQGGYEQYF. The CDR3 nucleotides are TGTGCCAGCAGCCGGGGACAGGGAGGCTACGAGCAGTACTTC.

This clonotype was seen at least ten times. The rearrangement joins TRBV3-1 to TRBJ1-1, with unresolved D. The CDR3 contains 12 residues. Germline-derived CDR1 and CDR2 are LGHDT and YNNKEL (reference sequence). V lost 3 bases to trimming and J lost 3 bases, with 5 bases between them. In DNA, the CDR3 is TGTGCCAGCAGCCAGGTTGACACTGAAGCTTTCTTT. This gives the protein CASSQVDTEAFF.

This clonotype was seen repeatedly, ten times or more. The chain employs TRBV12-3 or TRBV12-4 and TRBJ2-1, with TRBD1 as a possible D gene (6 bases). V shed 1 base and J shed 6 bases, with 7 bases lying between them. This CDR3 contains 13 residues. Here the CDR3 DNA reads TGTGCCAGCAGTTTAGGGGGGCCCAATGAGCAGTTCTTC. This codes for CASSLGGPNEQFF.

This clonotype was recorded at least ten times. The gene calls are TRBV6-2 or TRBV6-3 and TRBJ1-5; D may be TRBD1 (5 bases). The germline V and J ends were trimmed by 10 bases and 3 bases, with 22 bases remaining between them. The length of the CDR3 is 16 residues. From germline, CDR1 is MNHEY and CDR2 SVGEGT. The CDR3 DNA sequence: TGTGCCACCAGCCGGGACTTCGACCCCCACAATCAGCCCCAGCATTTT. The encoded protein is CATSRDFDPHNQPQHF.

The chain recombines TRBV28 with TRBJ2-2; D call uncertain. CDR3 length: 12 residues. CDR1 MDHEN and CDR2 SYDVKM come from the germline V gene. Trimming shortened V by 3 bases and J by 7 bases, and 6 bases separated the two germline ends. This CDR3 reads CASSFRVGELFF. DNA for the CDR3: TGTGCCAGCAGTTTCCGGGTCGGGGAGCTGTTTTTT. The whole variable domain, remainder taken from reference TRBV28 and TRBJ2-2, is DVKVTQSSRYLVKRTGEKVFLECVQDMDHENMFWYRQDPGLGLRLIYFSYDVKMKEKGDIPEGYSVSREKKERFSLILESASTNQTSMYLCASSFRVGELFFGEGSRLTVL.

For this clonotype: At one boundary the junction diverges from the germline segment, which might be a read error. The rearrangement uses TRBV6-5 and TRBJ1-1; weak D call: TRBD1 (5 bases). Germline-derived CDR1 and CDR2 are MNHEY and SVGAGI. The CDR3 runs to 12 residues. The CDR3 here is CASSYSRGTEAF. CDR3 bases: TGTGCCAGCAGTTACTCTAGGGGAACTGAAGCTTTT.

This clonotype was counted ten times or more. The genes are TRBV5-1 and TRBJ1-1; no reliable D call. Per germline, CDR1 SGHRS and CDR2 YFSETQ. There are 13 residues in the CDR3. The germline V and J ends were trimmed by 8 bases and 5 bases, with 16 bases remaining between them. CDR3 sequence (DNA): TGCGCCAGTCAGGACCCCCGGGAGACTGAAGCTTTCTTT. Translating gives CASQDPRETEAFF.

This clonotype has at least ten counts. The gene calls are TRBV9 and TRBJ2-7; 12 nucleotides agree with TRBD2. The CDR3 has 14 amino acids. V lost 4 bases, J lost 4 bases, and 3 bases stayed unmatched. Per germline, CDR1 SGDLS and CDR2 YYNGEE. DNA for the CDR3: TGTGCCAGCAGCCCCGGACTAGCGGGGTACGAGCAGTACGTC. Translated: CASSPGLAGYEQYV.

This clonotype was recorded many times. The CDR3 nucleotides are TGTGCCAGCAGCGCTTCGGGACAGGGAGAGACCCAGTACTTC. Residues: CASSASGQGETQYF. The V call is TRBV7-2, the J call TRBJ2-5, with TRBD1 matching 9 bases. CDR1 SGHTA and CDR2 FQGNSA come from the germline V gene. The CDR3 has 14 amino acids. V lost 5 bases, J lost 4 bases, and 5 bases stayed unmatched.

This clonotype has just a few counts. The V gene is TRBV5-1, the J gene TRBJ1-1; D gene uncertain. The CDR3 length is 11 residues. Per germline, CDR1 SGHRS and CDR2 YFSETQ. Trimming left V 4 bases short and J 3 bases short, with 4 bases between. The CDR3: CASSDYTEAFF. In nucleotides, the CDR3 is TGCGCCAGCAGCGACTACACTGAAGCTTTCTTT.

This clonotype showed up many times. This chain links TRBV7-2 with TRBJ1-6, with D possibly matching TRBD1 (6 bases). Trimming shortened V by 0 bases and J by 7 bases, and 10 bases separated the two germline ends. CDR3 size: 15 residues. Germline V gene sequence: CDR1 SGHTA, CDR2 FQGNSA. The CDR3 DNA reads as TGTGCCAGCAGCTTAGCTACAGGGCTAAATTCACCCCTCCACTTT. This gives the protein CASSLATGLNSPLHF.

In its sample, this clonotype was seen many times. V is TRBV5-1 and J is TRBJ1-4, with 8 bases fitting TRBD1. Germline CDR1 reads SGHRS; CDR2 reads YFSETQ. The length of the CDR3 is 17 residues. After removal of 4 bases from V and 6 bases from J, the junction contained 14 bases not matched to a gene. CDR3 sequence reads: CASSPTLPGTGYEKLFF. In DNA form, the CDR3 reads TGCGCCAGCAGCCCAACGCTCCCAGGGACAGGTTATGAAAAACTGTTTTTT.

This clonotype was recorded a few times. This chain uses TRBV10-3 with TRBJ1-2; the D is unclear. CDR1 ENHRY and CDR2 SYGVKD come from the germline V gene. This CDR3 has 16 amino acids. Trimming removed 0 bases at V and 3 bases at J, with 14 bases between. In DNA, the CDR3 is TGTGCCATCAGTGAGTCGTTCGCCCGAGAATACTATGGCTACACCTTC. This codes for CAISESFAREYYGYTF.

This clonotype was observed many times. V is TRBV7-9 and J is TRBJ1-2; D unclear. V was shortened by 4 bases and J by 7 bases, with 13 bases between the two germline ends. The CDR3 sequence is 13 residues long. Germline CDR1 is SEHNR and CDR2 is FQNEAQ (reference sequence). Here the CDR3 DNA reads TGTGCCAGCAGCTCCATCGGCGGGTTTGGCTACACCTTC. Encoded protein: CASSSIGGFGYTF.